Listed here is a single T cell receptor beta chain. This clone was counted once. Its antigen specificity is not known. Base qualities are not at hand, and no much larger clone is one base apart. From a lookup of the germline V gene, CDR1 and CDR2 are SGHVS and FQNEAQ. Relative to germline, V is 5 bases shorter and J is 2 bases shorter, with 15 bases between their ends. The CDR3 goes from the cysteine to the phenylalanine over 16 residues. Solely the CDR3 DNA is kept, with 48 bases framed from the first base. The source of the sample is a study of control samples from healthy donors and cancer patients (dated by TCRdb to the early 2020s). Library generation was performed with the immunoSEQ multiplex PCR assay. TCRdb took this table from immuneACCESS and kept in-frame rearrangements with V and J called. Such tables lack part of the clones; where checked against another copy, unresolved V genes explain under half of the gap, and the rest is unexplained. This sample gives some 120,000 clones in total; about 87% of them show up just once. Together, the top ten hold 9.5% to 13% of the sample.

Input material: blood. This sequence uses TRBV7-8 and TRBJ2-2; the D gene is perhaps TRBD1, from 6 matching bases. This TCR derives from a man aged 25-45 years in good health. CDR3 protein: CASSPNRVLNTGELFF. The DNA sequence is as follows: TGTGCCAGCAGCCCTAACAGGGTGCTAAACACCGGGGAGCTGTTTTTT.